This T cell receptor (beta chain) was found in a study of T cell repertoires in cytomegalovirus infection. The wider study: Indications of both CMV infection and matching HLA type were provided by public TCR beta signatures.

TCRdb used MiXCR to reprocess the reads, holding one entry per CDR3 protein. This sample has 8,000 or so distinct CDR3 sequences, with 45% to 50% found just once. V shed 2 bases and J shed 3 bases, with 8 bases lying between them. Germline V gene sequence: CDR1 MNHEY, CDR2 SMNVEV (reference sequence). The CDR3 has 13 residues. Study-level findings and limits: Across the ex vivo response, the dominant clonotypes were HLA-C-restricted CMV-specific TCR beta clonotypes. There were carriers of CMV plus the relevant HLA, and cumulative public TCR beta family frequency identified them.

With regard to this clonotype: As yet, its antigen is unknown.

The sequencing input was PBMCs, sequenced either directly or after in vitro stimulation (not recorded which). This TCR was recovered from a human donor in good health (CMV status not recorded). Some clones in this sample may be carry-over from other donors' samples. The gene calls are TRBV27 and TRBJ2-7; a possible D gene is TRBD2 (5 bases). CDR3 coding DNA: TGTGCCAGCAGTTTAGGCGCGGGCTACGAGCAGTACTTC. Protein product: CASSLGAGYEQYF.